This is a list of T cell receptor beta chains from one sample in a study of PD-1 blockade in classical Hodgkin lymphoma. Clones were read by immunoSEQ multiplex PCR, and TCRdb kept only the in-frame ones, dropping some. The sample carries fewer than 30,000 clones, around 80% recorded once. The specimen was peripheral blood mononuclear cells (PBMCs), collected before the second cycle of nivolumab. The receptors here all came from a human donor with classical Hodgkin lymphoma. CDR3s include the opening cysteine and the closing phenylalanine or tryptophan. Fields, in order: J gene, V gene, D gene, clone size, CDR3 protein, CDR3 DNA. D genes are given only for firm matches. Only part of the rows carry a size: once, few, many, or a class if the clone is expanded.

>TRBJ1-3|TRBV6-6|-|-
CASEGFNTIYF
TGTGCCAGCGAAGGGTTCAACACCATATATTTT
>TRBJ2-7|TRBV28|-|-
CASSYLSEQYF
TGTGCCAGCAGTTATCTGTCCGAGCAGTACTTC
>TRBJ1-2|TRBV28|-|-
CASSLSAEYGYTF
TGTGCCAGCAGTTTGTCGGCGGAGTATGGCTACACCTTC
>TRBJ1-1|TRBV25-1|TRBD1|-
CASRTGTNTEAFF
TGTGCCAGCAGGACAGGGACGAACACTGAAGCTTTCTTT
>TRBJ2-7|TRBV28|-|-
CASSLIRGAKYEQYF
TGTGCCAGCAGTTTAATCCGGGGGGCGAAATACGAGCAGTACTTC
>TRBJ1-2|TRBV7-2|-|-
CASSFTPGADGYTF
TGTGCCAGCAGCTTTACTCCAGGGGCTGATGGCTACACCTTC
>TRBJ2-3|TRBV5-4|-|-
CASSPRGADGGRTDTQYF
TGTGCCAGCAGCCCCCGGGGGGCTGACGGGGGCAGGACAGATACGCAGTATTTT
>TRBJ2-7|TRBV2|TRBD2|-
CASSERTSGGISYEQYF
TGTGCCAGCAGTGAACGCACTAGCGGGGGGATCTCCTACGAGCAGTACTTC
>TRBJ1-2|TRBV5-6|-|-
CASSSLTRGYTF
TGTGCCAGCAGCTCTTTGACTAGGGGCTACACCTTC
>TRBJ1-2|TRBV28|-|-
CASTAQEIYGYTF
TGTGCCAGCACTGCACAGGAAATCTATGGCTACACCTTC
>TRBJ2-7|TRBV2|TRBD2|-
CASRTSGVSYEQYF
TGTGCCAGCAGAACTAGCGGGGTCTCCTACGAGCAGTACTTC
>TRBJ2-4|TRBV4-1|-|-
CASSQDEEVSLAKNIQYF
TGCGCCAGCAGCCAAGATGAGGAGGTTTCGCTAGCCAAAAACATTCAGTACTTC
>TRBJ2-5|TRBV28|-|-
CASRVGRGGLETQYF
TGTGCCAGCAGGGTCGGCAGGGGGGGGTTAGAGACCCAGTACTTC
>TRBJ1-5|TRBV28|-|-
CASSFARAGNNQPQHF
TGTGCCAGCAGTTTTGCCCGGGCGGGAAACAATCAGCCCCAGCATTTT
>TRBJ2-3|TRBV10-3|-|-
CAIRPISTDTQYF
TGTGCCATCAGACCCATTAGCACAGATACGCAGTATTTT
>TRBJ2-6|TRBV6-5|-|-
CASSYRVSGANVLTF
TGTGCCAGCAGTTACAGGGTCTCTGGGGCCAACGTCCTGACTTTC
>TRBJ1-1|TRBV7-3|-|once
CASSSLEGTEAFF
TGTGCCAGCAGCAGCCTTGAGGGTACTGAAGCTTTCTTT
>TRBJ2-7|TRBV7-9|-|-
CASSHQSEKSYEQYF
TGTGCCAGCAGCCATCAATCAGAAAAGTCCTACGAGCAGTACTTC
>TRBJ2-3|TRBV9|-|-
CASSVRTSWDTQYF
TGTGCCAGCAGCGTAAGGACCTCTTGGGATACGCAGTATTTT
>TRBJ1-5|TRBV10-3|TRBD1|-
CAISRDREYEPQHF
TGTGCCATCAGCCGGGACAGGGAATACGAGCCCCAGCATTTT
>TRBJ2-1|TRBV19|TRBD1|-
CASSITRGPYNEQFF
TGTGCCAGTAGTATAACCAGGGGGCCCTACAATGAGCAGTTCTTC
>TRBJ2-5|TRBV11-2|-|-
CASSSLGGRREGGETQYF
TGTGCCAGCAGCTCATTAGGGGGTAGGAGGGAGGGCGGCGAGACCCAGTACTTC
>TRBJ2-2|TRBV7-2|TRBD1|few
CASSPTGPGELFF
TGTGCCAGCAGCCCGACAGGGCCCGGGGAGCTGTTTTTT
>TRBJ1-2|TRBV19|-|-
CASSIGGNYGYTF
TGTGCCAGTAGTATTGGAGGAAACTATGGCTACACCTTC
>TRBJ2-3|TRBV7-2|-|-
CASSLTAGRIDTQYF
TGTGCCAGCAGCTTAACAGCGGGTCGGATTGATACGCAGTATTTT
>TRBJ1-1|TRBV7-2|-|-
CASSFGVVWEAFF
TGTGCCAGCAGCTTCGGGGTCGTGTGGGAAGCTTTCTTT
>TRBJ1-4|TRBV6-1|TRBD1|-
CASSEVGTATNEKLFF
TGTGCCAGCAGTGAAGTCGGGACAGCAACTAATGAAAAACTGTTTTTT